This TCR beta chain was recorded in a study of CD8 T cells in Susac syndrome. The authors sequenced TCR beta from blood CD8+ and CD4+ T cells. Isolation of CD8+ and CD4+ T cells was performed negatively, whereas enrichment of TEMRA cells was done by FACS. RNA in amounts of about 0.5 to 1 ug was reverse transcribed with random hexamers. The amplification used immunoSEQ multiplex PCR on TCR beta CDR3; it spanned 54 Vbeta and 13 Jbeta. TCRdb redid the calling of the immunoSEQ multiplex PCR reads with MiXCR, one entry per CDR3 protein. The sample has 150,000 to 200,000 distinct CDR3 sequences; approximately 95% are singletons. Germline V gene data show CDR1 as GTSNPN and CDR2 as SVGIG (reference sequence). CDR3 length: 14 residues. Trimming shortened V by 5 bases and J by 4 bases, and 17 bases separated the two germline ends.

The receptor comes from a human donor with multiple sclerosis. The sample consisted of CD4+ T cells from PBMCs. V and J are TRBV30 and TRBJ1-2, with unresolved D. In DNA form, the CDR3 reads TGTGCCTGGGCCTCAGTGCCCCCCCTCTATGGCTACACCTTC. Translation: CAWASVPPLYGYTF.